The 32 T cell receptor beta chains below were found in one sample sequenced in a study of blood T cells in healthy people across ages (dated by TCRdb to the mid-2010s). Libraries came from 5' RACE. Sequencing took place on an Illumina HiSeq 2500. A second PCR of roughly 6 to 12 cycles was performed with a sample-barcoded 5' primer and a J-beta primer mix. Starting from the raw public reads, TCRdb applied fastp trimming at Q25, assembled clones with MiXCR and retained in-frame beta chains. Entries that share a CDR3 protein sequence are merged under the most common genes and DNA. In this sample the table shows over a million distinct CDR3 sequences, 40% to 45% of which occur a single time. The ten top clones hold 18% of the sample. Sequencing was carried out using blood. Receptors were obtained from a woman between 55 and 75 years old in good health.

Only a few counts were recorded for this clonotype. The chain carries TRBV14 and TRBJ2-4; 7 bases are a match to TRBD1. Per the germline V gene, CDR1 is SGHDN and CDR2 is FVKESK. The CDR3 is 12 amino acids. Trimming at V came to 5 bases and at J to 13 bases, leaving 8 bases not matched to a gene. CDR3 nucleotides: TGTGCCAGCAGCTGGACAGGAGTGGAGCAGTACTTC. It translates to CASSWTGVEQYF.

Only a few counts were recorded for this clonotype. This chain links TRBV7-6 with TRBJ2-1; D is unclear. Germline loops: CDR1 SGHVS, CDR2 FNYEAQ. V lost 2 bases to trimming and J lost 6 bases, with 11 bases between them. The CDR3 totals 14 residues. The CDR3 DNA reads TGTGCCAGCAGCTTAAGCTCGCGGCCCAATGAGCAGTTCTTC. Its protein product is CASSLSSRPNEQFF.

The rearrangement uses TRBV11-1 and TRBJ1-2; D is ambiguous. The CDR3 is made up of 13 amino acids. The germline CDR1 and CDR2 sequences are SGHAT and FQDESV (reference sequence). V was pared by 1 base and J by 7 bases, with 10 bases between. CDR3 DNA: TGTGCCAGCAGCTTAGAAGGAAGGAGTGGCTACACCTTC. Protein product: CASSLEGRSGYTF. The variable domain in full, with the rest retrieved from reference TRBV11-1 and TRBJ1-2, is EAEVAQSPRYKITEKSQAVAFWCDPISGHATLYWYRQILGQGPELLVQFQDESVVDDSQLPKDRFSAERLKGVDSTLKIQPAELGDSAMYLCASSLEGRSGYTFGSGTRLTVV.

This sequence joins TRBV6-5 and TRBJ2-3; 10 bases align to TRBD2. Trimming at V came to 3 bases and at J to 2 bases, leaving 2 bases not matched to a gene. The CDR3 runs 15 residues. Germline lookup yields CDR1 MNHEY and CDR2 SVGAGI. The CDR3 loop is CASSYSGRTTDTQYF. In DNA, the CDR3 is TGTGCCAGCAGTTATAGCGGGAGGACCACAGATACGCAGTATTTT.

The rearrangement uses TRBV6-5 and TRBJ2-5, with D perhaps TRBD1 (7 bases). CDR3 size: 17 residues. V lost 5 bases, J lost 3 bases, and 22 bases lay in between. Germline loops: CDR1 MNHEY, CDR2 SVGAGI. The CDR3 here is CASSPFEGARGEETQYF. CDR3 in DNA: TGTGCCAGCAGTCCTTTCGAGGGGGCACGCGGGGAAGAGACCCAGTACTTC.

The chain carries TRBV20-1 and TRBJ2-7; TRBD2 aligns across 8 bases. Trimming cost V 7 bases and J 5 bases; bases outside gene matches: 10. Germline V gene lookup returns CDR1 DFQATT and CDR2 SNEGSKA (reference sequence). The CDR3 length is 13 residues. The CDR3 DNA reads TGCAGTGTTTTTGGTAGCGGGATGCACGAGCAGTACTTC. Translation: CSVFGSGMHEQYF.

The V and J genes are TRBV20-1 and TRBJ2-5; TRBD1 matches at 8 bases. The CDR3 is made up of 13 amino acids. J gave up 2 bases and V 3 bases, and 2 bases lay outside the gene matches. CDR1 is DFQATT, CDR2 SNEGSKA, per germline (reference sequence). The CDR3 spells CSASDRGQETQYF. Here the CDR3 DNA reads TGCAGTGCTAGCGACAGGGGTCAAGAGACCCAGTACTTC.

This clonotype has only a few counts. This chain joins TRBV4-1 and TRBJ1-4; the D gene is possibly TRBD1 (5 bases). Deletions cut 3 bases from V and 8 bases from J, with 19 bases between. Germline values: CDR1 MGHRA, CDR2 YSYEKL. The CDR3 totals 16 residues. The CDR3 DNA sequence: TGCGCCAGCAGCCAGGATTTCGCCGGTCGGGGGGAAAAACTGTTTTTT. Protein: CASSQDFAGRGEKLFF.

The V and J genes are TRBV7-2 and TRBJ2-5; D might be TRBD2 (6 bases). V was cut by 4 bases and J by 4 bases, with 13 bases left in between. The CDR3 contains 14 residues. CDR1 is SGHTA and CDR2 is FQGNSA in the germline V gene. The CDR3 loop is CASSYGGRGETQYF. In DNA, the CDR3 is TGTGCCAGCAGCTACGGGGGTAGAGGAGAGACCCAGTACTTC. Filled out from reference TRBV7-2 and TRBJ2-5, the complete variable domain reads GAGVSQSPSNKVTEKGKDVELRCDPISGHTALYWYRQSLGQGLEFLIYFQGNSAPDKSGLPSDRFSAERTGGSVSTLTIQRTQQEDSAVYLCASSYGGRGETQYFGPGTRLLVL.

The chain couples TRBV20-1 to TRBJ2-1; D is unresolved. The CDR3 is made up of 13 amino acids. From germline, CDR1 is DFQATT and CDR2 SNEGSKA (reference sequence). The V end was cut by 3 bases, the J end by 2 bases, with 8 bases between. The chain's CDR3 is CSARETTYNEQFF. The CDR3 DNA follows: TGCAGTGCTAGGGAGACGACCTACAATGAGCAGTTCTTC.

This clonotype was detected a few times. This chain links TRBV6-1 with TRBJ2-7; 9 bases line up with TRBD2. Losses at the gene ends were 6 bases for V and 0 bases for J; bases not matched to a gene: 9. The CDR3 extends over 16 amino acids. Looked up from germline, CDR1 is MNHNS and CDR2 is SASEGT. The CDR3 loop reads CASRRAGLANSYEQYF. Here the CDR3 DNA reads TGTGCCAGCAGACGAGCAGGACTAGCGAACTCCTACGAGCAGTACTTC.

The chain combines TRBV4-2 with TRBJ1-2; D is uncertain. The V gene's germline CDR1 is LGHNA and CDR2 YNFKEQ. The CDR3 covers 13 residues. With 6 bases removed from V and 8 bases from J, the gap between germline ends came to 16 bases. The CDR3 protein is CASSNQGLEGYTF. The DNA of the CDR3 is TGTGCCAGCAGTAACCAAGGGCTGGAAGGCTACACCTTC.

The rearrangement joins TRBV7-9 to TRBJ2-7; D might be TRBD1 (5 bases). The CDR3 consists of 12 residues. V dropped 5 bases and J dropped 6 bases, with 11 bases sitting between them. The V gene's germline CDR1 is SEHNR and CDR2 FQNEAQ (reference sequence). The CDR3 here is CASSPQRGEQYF. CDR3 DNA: TGTGCCAGCAGCCCTCAAAGGGGCGAGCAGTACTTC.

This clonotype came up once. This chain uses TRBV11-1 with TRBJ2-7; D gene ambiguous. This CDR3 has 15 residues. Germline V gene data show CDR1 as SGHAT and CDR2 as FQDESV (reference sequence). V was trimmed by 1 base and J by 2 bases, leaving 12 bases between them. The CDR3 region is CASSLGQKPTYEQYF. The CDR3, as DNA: TGTGCCAGCAGCTTAGGTCAGAAACCAACCTACGAGCAGTACTTC.

The CDR3 nucleotides are TGTGCCAGCAGCACCCGACTAGCGGGAACCGGGGAGCTGTTTTTT. Translation gives CASSTRLAGTGELFF. This chain links TRBV9 with TRBJ2-2; 11 bases fit TRBD2. This CDR3 is 15 amino acids long. After removal of 4 bases from V and 5 bases from J, the junction contained 4 bases not matched to a gene. Germline CDR1 and CDR2: SGDLS and YYNGEE. Together with reference TRBV9 and TRBJ2-2, the CDR3 gives the full variable domain: DSGVTQTPKHLITATGQRVTLRCSPRSGDLSVYWYQQSLDQGLQFLIQYYNGEERAKGNILERFSAQQFPDLHSELNLSSLELGDSALYFCASSTRLAGTGELFFGEGSRLTVL.

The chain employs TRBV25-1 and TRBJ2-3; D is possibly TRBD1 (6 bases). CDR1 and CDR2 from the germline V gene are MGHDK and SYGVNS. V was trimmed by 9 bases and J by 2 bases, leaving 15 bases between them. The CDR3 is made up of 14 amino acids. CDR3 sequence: CASVRTEPTDTQYF. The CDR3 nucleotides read TGTGCCAGTGTTCGGACAGAGCCCACAGATACGCAGTATTTT.

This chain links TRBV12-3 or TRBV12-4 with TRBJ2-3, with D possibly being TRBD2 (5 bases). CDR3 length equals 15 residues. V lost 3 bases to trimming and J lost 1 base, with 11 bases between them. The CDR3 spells CASSFWESRTDTQYF. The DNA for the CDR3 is TGTGCCAGCAGTTTCTGGGAGAGTCGCACAGATACGCAGTATTTT.

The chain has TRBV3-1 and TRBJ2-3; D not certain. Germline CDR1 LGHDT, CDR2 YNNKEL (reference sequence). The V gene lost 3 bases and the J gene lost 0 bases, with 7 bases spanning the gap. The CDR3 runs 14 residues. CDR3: CASSHWKSTDTQYF. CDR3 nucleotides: TGTGCCAGCAGCCACTGGAAGAGCACAGATACGCAGTATTTT.

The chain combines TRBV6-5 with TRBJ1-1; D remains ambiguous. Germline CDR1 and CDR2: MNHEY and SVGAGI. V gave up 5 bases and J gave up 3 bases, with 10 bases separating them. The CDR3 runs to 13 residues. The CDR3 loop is CASSKGFYTEAFF. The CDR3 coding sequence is TGTGCCAGCAGTAAGGGATTTTACACTGAAGCTTTCTTT.

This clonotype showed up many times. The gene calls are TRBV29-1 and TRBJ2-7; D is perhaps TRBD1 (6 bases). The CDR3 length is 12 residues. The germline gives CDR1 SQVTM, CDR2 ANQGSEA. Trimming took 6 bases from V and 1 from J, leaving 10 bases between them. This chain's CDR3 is CSVAGVSYEQYF. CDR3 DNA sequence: TGCAGCGTCGCAGGGGTTTCCTACGAGCAGTACTTC.

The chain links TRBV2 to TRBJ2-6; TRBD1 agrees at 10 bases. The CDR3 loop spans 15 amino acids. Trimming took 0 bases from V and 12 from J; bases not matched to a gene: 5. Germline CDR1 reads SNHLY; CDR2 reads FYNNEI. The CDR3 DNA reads TGTGCCAGCAGTGAAGCTGGGGGGACAGGGGTCGTCCTGACTTTC. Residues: CASSEAGGTGVVLTF.

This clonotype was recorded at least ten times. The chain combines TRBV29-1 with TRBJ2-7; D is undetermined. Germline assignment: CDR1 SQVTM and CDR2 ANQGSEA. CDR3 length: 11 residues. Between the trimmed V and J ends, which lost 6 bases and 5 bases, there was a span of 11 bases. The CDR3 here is CSVSTSHEQYF. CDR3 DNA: TGCAGCGTCTCCACATCGCACGAGCAGTACTTC.

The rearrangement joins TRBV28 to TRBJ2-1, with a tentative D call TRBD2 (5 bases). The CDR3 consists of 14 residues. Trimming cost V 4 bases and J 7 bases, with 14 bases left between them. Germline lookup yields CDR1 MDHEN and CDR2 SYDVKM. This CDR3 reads CASSSGLPRNEQFF. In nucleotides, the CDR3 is TGTGCCAGCAGTTCCGGACTTCCTAGGAATGAGCAGTTCTTC.

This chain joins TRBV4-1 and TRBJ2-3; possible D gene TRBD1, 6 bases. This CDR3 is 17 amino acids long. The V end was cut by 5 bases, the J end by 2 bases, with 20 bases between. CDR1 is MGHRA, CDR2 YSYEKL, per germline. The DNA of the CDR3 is TGCGCCAGCAGCTCCACCTTCCTAGGACAGACCACAGATACGCAGTATTTT. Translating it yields CASSSTFLGQTTDTQYF.

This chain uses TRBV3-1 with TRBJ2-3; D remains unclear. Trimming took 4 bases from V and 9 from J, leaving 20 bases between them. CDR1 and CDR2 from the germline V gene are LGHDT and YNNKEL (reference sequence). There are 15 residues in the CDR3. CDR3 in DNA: TGTGCCAGCAGCCCAAGGTTGGGCCTCCGCGGCACGCAGTATTTT. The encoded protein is CASSPRLGLRGTQYF.

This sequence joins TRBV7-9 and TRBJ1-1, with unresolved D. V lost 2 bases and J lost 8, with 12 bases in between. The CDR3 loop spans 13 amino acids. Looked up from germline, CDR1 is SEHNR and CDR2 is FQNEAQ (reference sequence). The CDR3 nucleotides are TGTGCCAGCAGCTTATACCTCTCAGGAGAAGCTTTCTTT. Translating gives CASSLYLSGEAFF.

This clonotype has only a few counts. For the CDR3, the DNA is TGCAGTGCTGGGATCAGTAACAGGGTTCCCTACGAGCAGTACTTC. This gives the protein CSAGISNRVPYEQYF. The J gene is TRBJ2-7, the V gene TRBV20-1, with D perhaps matching TRBD1 (6 bases). V lost 5 bases to trimming and J lost 2 bases, with 19 bases between them. CDR1 and CDR2 (germline): DFQATT, SNEGSKA (reference sequence). This CDR3 contains 15 residues.

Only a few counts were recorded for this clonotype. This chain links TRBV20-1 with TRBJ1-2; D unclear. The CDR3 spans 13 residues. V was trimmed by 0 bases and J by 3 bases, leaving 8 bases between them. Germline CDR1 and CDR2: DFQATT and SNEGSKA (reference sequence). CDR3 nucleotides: TGCAGTGCTAGAGAGGACTCCCACTATGGCTACACCTTC. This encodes CSAREDSHYGYTF.

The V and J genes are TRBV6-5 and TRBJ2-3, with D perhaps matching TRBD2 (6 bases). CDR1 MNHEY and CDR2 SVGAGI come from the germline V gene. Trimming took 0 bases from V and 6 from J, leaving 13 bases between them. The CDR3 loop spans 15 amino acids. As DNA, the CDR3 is TGTGCCAGCAGTTACTCGATGGGAGGTGAGGATACGCAGTATTTT. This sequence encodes CASSYSMGGEDTQYF.

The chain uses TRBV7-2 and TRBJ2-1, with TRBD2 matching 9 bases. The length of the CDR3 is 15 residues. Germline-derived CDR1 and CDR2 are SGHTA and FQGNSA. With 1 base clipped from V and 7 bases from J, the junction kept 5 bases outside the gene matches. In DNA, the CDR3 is TGTGCCAGCAGCTTAGAGGGACTAGCAGCAAATGAGCAGTTCTTC. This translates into CASSLEGLAANEQFF.

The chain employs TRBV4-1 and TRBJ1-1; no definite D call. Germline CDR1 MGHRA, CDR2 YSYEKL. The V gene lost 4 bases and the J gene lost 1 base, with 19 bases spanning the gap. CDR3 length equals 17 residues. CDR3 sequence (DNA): TGCGCCAGCAGCCTCGGGTCTATTTCTGTGGCGAACACTGAAGCTTTCTTT. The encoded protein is CASSLGSISVANTEAFF.

The CDR3 sequence: CASSLWSTDPWAGANVLTF. The CDR3 DNA sequence: TGTGCCAGCAGTTTATGGAGCACAGACCCCTGGGCTGGGGCCAACGTCCTGACTTTC. The chain uses TRBV27 and TRBJ2-6, with D uncertain. The germline V gene encodes CDR1 MNHEY and CDR2 SMNVEV (reference sequence). The CDR3 contains 19 residues. Between the trimmed V and J ends, which lost 1 base and 2 bases, there was a span of 18 bases.